Included here is one T cell receptor beta chain sequence, with context. From germline, CDR1 is LGHNA and CDR2 YNFKEQ. V gave up 8 bases and J gave up 4 bases; unmatched junction bases: 5. CDR3 size: 14 residues. The sample originates from a study of blood T cell repertoires in COVID-19. Study as a whole: Samples came from the United States, Italy and Spain, spanning acute and convalescent COVID-19. PBMCs, B-cell-depleted T cells, or T cells were the source of the cDNA or gDNA that made up the material.

The assay was immunoSEQ multiplex PCR, and TCRdb's table has in-frame clones only and misses some. Of over 250,000 clones in the sample, approximately 88% were seen once. Seattle patients were enrolled during active infection and followed longitudinally. This chain links TRBV4-2 with TRBJ1-5; 10 bases match TRBD1. The receptor was derived from a human donor with COVID-19, enrolled during active disease. The donor label of this sample is uncertain. Sequences were obtained from peripheral blood. DNA for the CDR3: TGTGCCAGCGGCCGGGACAGGGGTAATCAGCCCCAGCATTTT. Its protein is CASGRDRGNQPQHF.